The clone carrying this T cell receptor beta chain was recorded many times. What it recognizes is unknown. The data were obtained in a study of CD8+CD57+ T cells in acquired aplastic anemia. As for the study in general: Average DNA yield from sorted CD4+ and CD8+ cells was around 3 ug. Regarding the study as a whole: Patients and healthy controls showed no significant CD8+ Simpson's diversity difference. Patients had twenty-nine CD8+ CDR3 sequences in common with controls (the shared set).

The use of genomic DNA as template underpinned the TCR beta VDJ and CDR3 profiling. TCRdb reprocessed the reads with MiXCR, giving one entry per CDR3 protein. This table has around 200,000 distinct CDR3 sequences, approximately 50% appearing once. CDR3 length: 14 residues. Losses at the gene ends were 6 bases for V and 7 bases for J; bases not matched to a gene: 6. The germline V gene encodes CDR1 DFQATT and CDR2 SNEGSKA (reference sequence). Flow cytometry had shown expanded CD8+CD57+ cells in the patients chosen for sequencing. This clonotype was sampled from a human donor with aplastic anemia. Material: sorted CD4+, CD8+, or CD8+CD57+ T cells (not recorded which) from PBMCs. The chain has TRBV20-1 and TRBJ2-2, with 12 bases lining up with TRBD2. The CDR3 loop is CSAKGLAGHGELFF. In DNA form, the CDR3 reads TGCAGTGCCAAGGGACTAGCGGGTCACGGGGAGCTGTTTTTT.